This T cell receptor (beta chain) was observed in a study of Ad26.COV2.S vaccination and SARS-CoV-2 variants (dated by TCRdb to 2020 to 2023). The study in broad terms: Vaccine-arm donors were drawn from COV1001, a multicentre, randomized, double-blind, placebo-controlled phase I-IIa trial of Ad26.COV2.S in healthy adults. Ad26.COV2.S was administered intramuscularly at a dose of 5x10^10 or 1x10^11 viral particles, either as one shot or as two shots given 56 days apart. TCRbeta repertoire sequencing was used to assess the specificity and breadth of SARS-CoV-2-reactive T cell receptors after Ad26.COV2.S vaccination. A total of around 32 samples were included in the TCR-sequenced set, comprising roughly 19 Ad26.COV2.S vaccine recipients, 5 placebo recipients and 8 SARS-CoV-2 convalescent individuals. Trial participants were randomized into five groups of five, in which low-dose or high-dose Ad26.COV2.S was given once or twice, or placebo was given on both occasions. Investigators remained blinded to trial group allocation during experiments and outcome assessment. Results the study describes overall, beyond this receptor: Higher spike-specific TCR breadth was observed in Ad26.COV2.S recipients than in placebo recipients (P = 0.0014). Substantial breadth of spike-specific CD8+ and CD4+ T cell responses was reported after vaccination. Vaccine and placebo recipients had comparable non-spike TCR breadth, which fits with the vaccine containing only spike. According to the authors, total T cell responses may have been underestimated by the TCR breadth and depth analyses. Comparing responses between vaccine doses or regimens was not something the study was powered to do.

Comment on this clone: The antigen this receptor binds is unknown. Base qualities were left out, and no much larger clone turns up one base away.

In light of the paper, this sample's treatment or condition label describes: about 20 received Ad26.COV2.S at low or high dose, single or two shots; roughly five received placebo; per-sample allocation not given. Repertoires of vaccine and placebo recipients were sequenced from samples collected on day 63 after the first injection. Between 29 July and 7 August 2020, Cohort 1b enrolled some 25 adults aged 18-55 years at one site in Boston, USA. Ad26.COV2.S consisted of a replication-incompetent adenovirus type 26 vector by which a prefusion-stabilized SARS-CoV-2 spike protein from the original Wuhan strain was expressed. The immunoSEQ Assay was used to sequence TCRbeta CDR3 regions. After extraction, genomic DNA underwent amplification by bias-controlled multiplex PCR, followed by high-throughput sequencing. As for how the authors treated the data: To quantify the absolute abundance of every unique TCRbeta CDR3 region, sequences were collapsed and filtered. T cell fraction was estimated by normalizing TCRbeta template counts to usable DNA, with usable DNA measured through amplification of reference genes found in all nucleated cells. Repertoire TCRs were annotated as SARS-CoV-2-specific when V gene, CDR3 amino acid sequence and J gene were exactly matched to a known reactive TCR set. MIRA supplied the reference SARS-CoV-2 TCR set, which was filtered for enrichment in COVID-19-positive ImmuneCODE repertoires so that public or cross-reactive TCRs were removed. Drawing on the MIRA antigens, annotated TCRs were analysed further at the level of specific ORF or position within ORF. Breadth was defined as annotated unique rearrangements over total unique productive rearrangements; depth was the summed frequency of those rearrangements. Two-sided Wilcoxon rank-sum tests were used to compare TCR breadth between groups. In TCRdb, the immuneACCESS table is reduced to in-frame sequences with V and J assigned. These tables do not hold every clone; where another copy was compared, an unresolved V gene accounts for under half, and the others remain unexplained. For V, J and clone size, that table is used; D and trimming come from the DNA. Counted in this sample were some 410,000 clones; about 90% of them appeared once. Clones ranked in the top ten supply about 1.7% of the sample.

The CDR3, cysteine through phenylalanine, is 14 amino acids long. The retained sequence is limited to the CDR3, 42 bases, with the frame set at the first base. CDR1 and CDR2 are read off the germline V gene as KGHSH and LQKENI. Relative to germline, V is 3 bases shorter and J is 2 bases shorter, with 10 bases between their ends. The TCR originated in a person aged 18 to 59 who received the Ad26.COV2.S COVID-19 vaccine or a placebo. Sequences were derived from peripheral blood, sampled in a trial of Ad26.COV2.S vaccine versus placebo. The chain is encoded by TRBV18 joined to TRBJ1-1; matching of 5 bases hints at TRBD1 as the D gene. CDR3 sequence: CASSPYRSNTEAFF. Read as DNA, the sequence is TGTGCCAGCTCACCGTACAGGAGTAACACTGAAGCTTTCTTT.